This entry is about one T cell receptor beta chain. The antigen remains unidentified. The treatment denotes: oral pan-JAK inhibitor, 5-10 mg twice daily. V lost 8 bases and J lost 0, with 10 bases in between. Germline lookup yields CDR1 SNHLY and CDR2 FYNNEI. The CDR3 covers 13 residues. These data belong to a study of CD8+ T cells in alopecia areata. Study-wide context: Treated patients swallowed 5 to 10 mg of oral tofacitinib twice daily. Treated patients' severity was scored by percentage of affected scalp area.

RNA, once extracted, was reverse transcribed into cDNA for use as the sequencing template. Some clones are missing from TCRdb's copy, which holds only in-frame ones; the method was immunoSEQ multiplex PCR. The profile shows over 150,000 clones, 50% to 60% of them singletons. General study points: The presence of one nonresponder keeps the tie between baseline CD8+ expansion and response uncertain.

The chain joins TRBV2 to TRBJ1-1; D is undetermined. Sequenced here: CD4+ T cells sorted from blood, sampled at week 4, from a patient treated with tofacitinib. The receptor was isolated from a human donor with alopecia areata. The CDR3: CASSRLVNTEAFF. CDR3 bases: TGTGCCAGCTCGCGGCTGGTGAACACTGAAGCTTTCTTT.